This T cell receptor beta chain was captured by sequencing in a study of blood T cell repertoires in COVID-19 (dated by TCRdb to between 2020 and 2021). Context from the whole study: The collaborator samples originated in the United States, Italy and Spain and spanned the acute and convalescent phases of COVID-19. Sample metadata almost always included a de-identified subject ID, COVID-19 status, age in years and sex. Deeply sampled blood TCRbeta repertoires from subjects exposed to, actively infected with, or recovered from COVID-19 were included in the dataset. The repertoires were released in a freely available public database meant as a resource for research on the immune response to SARS-CoV-2. The prospective study material was composed of cDNA or gDNA derived from T cells, B-cell-depleted T cells, or PBMCs. HLA class I and class II types, where available, came from metadata supplied by the sample provider rather than from assay-based typing. The samples were drawn from two sources: the first 160 participants of the ongoing ImmuneRACE study, and about 1,300 subjects contributed by 6 global collaborators. The investigation overall reported the following: The quantity of clinical and demographic metadata differed by source and by participant and was supplied without curation.

On this clone: Its antigen is still unknown. No much larger clone exists at a distance of one base, and base qualities are not known.

TCRbeta CDR3 regions were amplified from genomic DNA by means of the immunoSEQ Assay, a bias-controlled multiplex PCR. Turning to the authors' computational methods: The number of nucleated cells in each sample was estimated by amplification of reference gene primers within the assay. Sequence reads were collapsed and filtered to measure the absolute abundance of every unique TCRbeta CDR3 rearrangement. For each sample, productive Simpson clonality was calculated by taking the square root of Simpson's diversity index across productive rearrangements. Imported from immuneACCESS, the table was reduced by TCRdb to in-frame sequences with V and J called. These copies leave out some clones; in studies compared against another copy, an unresolved V gene accounts for under half, and the cause of the remainder is not known. The DNA gave D and trimming, while V, J and clone size come from that table. Across this sample there are 70,000 or so clones, with roughly 84% seen only once. The ten largest clones capture approximately 28% of the sample.

The germline V gene (reference sequence) sets CDR1 to LNHNV and CDR2 to YYDKDF. From the cysteine through the phenylalanine, the CDR3 covers 14 amino acids. Just the 42-base CDR3 DNA is kept, in frame starting at base 1. V drops 0 bases and J drops 9 bases, leaving 12 bases in between. The collaborating institutions used their own protocols to collect whole blood in K2EDTA tubes. For TCRbeta analysis, collaborators shipped samples in one of three forms: frozen whole blood, isolated PBMCs, or DNA extracted from either of those sample types. The source is a woman older than 75 with active or convalescent COVID-19. Source material: peripheral blood. Recombination connected TRBV15 to TRBJ2-1, with the D gene not confidently named. The CDR3 region: CATSRERLGVEQFF. The nucleotide sequence reads TGTGCCACCAGCAGAGAAAGGTTGGGCGTTGAGCAGTTCTTC.